This T cell receptor (beta chain) was documented in a study of cytomegalovirus exposure and HLA in healthy donors. General study points: Later on, a genetic analysis was performed. It linked a missense variant in DCLRE1C with V- and J-gene trimming of TCR beta.

Details on this clone: Its specificity is unknown.

The germline V gene has CDR1 SGHTA and CDR2 FQGTGA. Trimming shortened V by 5 bases and J by 3 bases, and 13 bases separated the two germline ends. The CDR3 sequence is 15 residues long. Use of 60 Vbeta and 13 Jbeta primers characterized the PCR. Profiling relied on immunoSEQ multiplex PCR, and the TCRdb table lists in-frame clones only, not all of them. Here the sample spans some 180,000 clones, more than 60% being singletons. This rearrangement joins TRBV7-3 to TRBJ2-2; D is perhaps TRBD2 (5 bases). The sample comprised PBMCs. The receptor was derived from a woman in her fifties or sixties in good health and CMV-seropositive. The CDR3 loop reads CASSPGNRDTGELFF. The CDR3 region has the DNA TGTGCCAGCAGCCCCGGGAATCGGGACACCGGGGAGCTGTTTTTT.